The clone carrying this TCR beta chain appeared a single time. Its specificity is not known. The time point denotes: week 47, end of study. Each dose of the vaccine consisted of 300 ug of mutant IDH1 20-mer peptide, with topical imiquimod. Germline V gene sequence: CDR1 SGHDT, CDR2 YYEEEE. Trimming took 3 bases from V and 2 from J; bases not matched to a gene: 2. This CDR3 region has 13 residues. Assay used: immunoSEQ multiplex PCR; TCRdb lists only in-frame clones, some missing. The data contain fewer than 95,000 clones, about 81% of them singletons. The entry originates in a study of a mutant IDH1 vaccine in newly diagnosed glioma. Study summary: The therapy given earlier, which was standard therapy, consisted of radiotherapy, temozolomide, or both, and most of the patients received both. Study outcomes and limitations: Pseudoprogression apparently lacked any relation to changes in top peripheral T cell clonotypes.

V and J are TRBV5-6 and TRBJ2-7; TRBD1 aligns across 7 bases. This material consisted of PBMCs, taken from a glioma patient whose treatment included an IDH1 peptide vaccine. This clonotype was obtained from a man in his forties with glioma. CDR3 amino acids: CASSSGTAYEQYF. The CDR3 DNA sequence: TGTGCCAGCAGCTCCGGGACAGCCTACGAGCAGTACTTC.